This TCR beta chain was recorded in a study of vaccination and CD4 T cells after COVID-19. Concerning this clonotype: Its cognate antigen is unknown.

Stated treatment: roughly 11-day PBMC culture with coronavirus spike peptide pools or control peptides (ViraFEST assay). CDR1 MNHEY and CDR2 SMNVEV come from the germline V gene (reference sequence). V lost 5 bases, J lost 4 bases, and 3 bases stayed unmatched. CDR3 size: 13 residues. The Oncomine TCR Beta short-read assay was what sequenced the DNA obtained from cultured CD4+ T cells. TCRdb independently ran MiXCR on the PCR reads; one entry per CDR3 protein. Seen here are about 20,000 distinct CDR3 sequences, around 42% observed once, and the top ten hold approximately 2.9%. The starting material was CD4+ T cells from blood, cultured in vitro, obtained after SARS-CoV-2 vaccination. The clonotype comes from a human donor who had recovered from COVID-19. This chain uses TRBV27 with TRBJ1-2, with 8 bases identical to TRBD1. The CDR3 reads CASSLDRGYGYTF. The CDR3 bases are TGTGCCAGCAGTCTAGACAGGGGCTATGGCTACACCTTC.